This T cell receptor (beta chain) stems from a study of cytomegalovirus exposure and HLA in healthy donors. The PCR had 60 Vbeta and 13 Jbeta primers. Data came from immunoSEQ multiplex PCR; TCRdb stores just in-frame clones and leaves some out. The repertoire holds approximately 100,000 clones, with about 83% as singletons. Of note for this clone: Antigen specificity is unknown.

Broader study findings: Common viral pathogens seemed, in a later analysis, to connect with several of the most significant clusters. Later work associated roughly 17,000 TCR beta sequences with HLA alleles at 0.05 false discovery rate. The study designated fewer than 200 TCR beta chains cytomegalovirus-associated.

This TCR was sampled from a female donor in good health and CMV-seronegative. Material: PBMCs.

CDR3 protein: CASSLGRHMREQYF. The CDR3 DNA is TGTGCCAGCAGCTTGGGACGCCACATGCGGGAGCAGTACTTC. The V and J genes are TRBV5-6 and TRBJ2-7; D is unresolved. With 0 bases removed from V and 7 bases from J, the gap between germline ends came to 14 bases. Germline assignment: CDR1 SGHDT and CDR2 YYEEEE. The CDR3 totals 14 residues.